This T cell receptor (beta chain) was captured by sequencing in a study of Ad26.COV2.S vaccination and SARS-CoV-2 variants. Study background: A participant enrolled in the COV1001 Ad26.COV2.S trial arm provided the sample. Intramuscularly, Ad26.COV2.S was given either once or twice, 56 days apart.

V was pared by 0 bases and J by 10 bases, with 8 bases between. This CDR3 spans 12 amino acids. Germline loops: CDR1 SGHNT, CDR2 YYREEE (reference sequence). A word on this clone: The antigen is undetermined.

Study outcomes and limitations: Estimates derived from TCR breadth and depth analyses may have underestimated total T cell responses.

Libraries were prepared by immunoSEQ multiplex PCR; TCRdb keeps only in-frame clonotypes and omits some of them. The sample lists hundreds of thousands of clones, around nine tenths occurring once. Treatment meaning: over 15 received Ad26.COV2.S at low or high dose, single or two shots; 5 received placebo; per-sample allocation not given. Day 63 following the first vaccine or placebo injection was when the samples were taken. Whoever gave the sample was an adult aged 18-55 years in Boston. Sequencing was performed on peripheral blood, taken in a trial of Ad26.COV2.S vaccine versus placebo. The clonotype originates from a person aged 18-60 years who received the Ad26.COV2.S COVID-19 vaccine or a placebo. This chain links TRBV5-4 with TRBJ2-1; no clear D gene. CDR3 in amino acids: CASSLDSGEQFF. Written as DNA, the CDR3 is TGTGCCAGCAGCTTGGATAGTGGGGAGCAGTTCTTC.